This TCR beta chain is from a study of beta chain features in type 1 diabetes. Broader study findings: TCRB repertoires of naive, central memory and Treg cells appeared more similar among patients than among healthy donors. All four CD4+ subsets from Type 1 diabetes patients carried moderately but significantly shorter TCRB CDR3s.

Isolation of CD4+ naive, central memory, regulatory and stem cell-like memory cells was achieved by sorting via CD45RO/CCR7/CD25/CD127/CD95/CD27. As every portion of the isolated RNA was reverse transcribed, the sequencing read expressed TCRB transcripts. Sequencing used immunoSEQ multiplex PCR; TCRdb keeps in-frame clones, though not all of them. The table records about 240,000 clones, more than 11% of them present only once. Trimming took 7 bases from V and 7 from J; bases not matched to a gene: 10. CDR1 is LNHDA, CDR2 SQIVND, per germline (reference sequence). CDR3 length equals 14 residues. The sample holds a few counts of this clone. No antigen is known for it.

The rearrangement links TRBV19 to TRBJ2-1; 7 bases are shared with TRBD2. Material: naive CD4+ T cells from blood. This TCR derives from a man younger than 40 with type 1 diabetes. The CDR3 DNA is TGTGCCAGTATGTTTGGTAGCGGGTCGAATGAGCAGTTCTTC. It specifies CASMFGSGSNEQFF.